Sequencing of this T cell receptor (beta chain) was carried out in a study of CD8 T cells in ankylosing spondylitis listed by TCRdb under 2017. Study-level background: To find TCR variants linked to disease, the study profiled T cell receptor beta repertoires in ankylosing spondylitis patients and healthy donors. The full study cohort was made up of about 24 ankylosing spondylitis patients and about a hundred healthy donors. Peripheral blood was sampled, and synovial fluid was additionally collected from ankylosing spondylitis patients. Study-level results and caveats: Some motif variants had previously been reported in the synovial fluid and blood of reactive arthritis patients, which suggests shared mechanisms of disease initiation. The disease-linked clones showed a CD8+ phenotype and occurred at relatively low frequencies in peripheral blood. The disease-linked clones were reported as significantly enriched in matched synovial fluid samples from ankylosing spondylitis patients. Blood from ankylosing spondylitis patients appeared to be characterized by a TCR beta motif composed of eight or nine highly homologous amino acid variants.

The data were produced on an Illumina HiSeq 2500. Quantitative 5'-RACE with molecular barcodes was used to prepare TCR beta libraries. Regarding the original processing steps: Disease-linked TCR variants were identified with a new computational method built on a probabilistic model of VDJ rearrangement. TCRdb ran its own pipeline on the public reads, namely fastp trimming at Q25 and MiXCR clone calling, and kept in-frame beta chains. Each CDR3 protein appears once, grouped with its most common genes and DNA. V and J calls and clone size were set by TCRdb, not the authors. This sample has about 31,000 distinct CDR3 sequences in its table, and about 7.2% of those were observed once. The ten largest make up over 9.5% of the sample. Relative to germline, V is 0 bases shorter and J is 10 bases shorter, with 13 bases between their ends. According to the germline V gene, CDR1 reads MGHRA and CDR2 reads YSYEKL. From its cysteine to its phenylalanine, the CDR3 spans 15 amino acids. Only the CDR3 DNA stays, 45 bases, in frame from base 1.

This clonotype has ten or more counts. Its antigen remains unidentified. The record has no base qualities; no much larger clone is one base away. The source material was blood, either unsorted or a sorted T cell fraction (not recorded which). The sequence was collected from a male donor with ankylosing spondylitis or in good health (not recorded which). The receptor chain draws on TRBV4-1 and TRBJ1-6, with a weak D call of TRBD1 (6 bases match). The CDR3 protein: CASSQEGGLLSPLHF. The DNA is TGCGCCAGCAGCCAAGAAGGGGGGTTACTCTCACCCCTCCACTTT.